This note documents a single T cell receptor beta chain sequence. CDR3 length: 14 amino acids. From germline, CDR1 is MNHEY and CDR2 SMNVEV (reference sequence). Trimming took off 6 bases at V and 5 bases at J, with 16 bases between the two ends. These data are taken from a study of blood T cell repertoires in COVID-19. Overall study context: In each case, the material was cDNA or gDNA derived from T cells, B-cell-depleted T cells, or PBMCs.

This table comes from immunoSEQ multiplex PCR, and its TCRdb copy is limited to in-frame clones, with some not included. The table lists approximately 270,000 clones, 80% to 90% of them singletons. Participant ages covered 18 to 89 years across around 22 US areas. Recovery meant two consecutive negative NP/OP PCR tests, professional clearance, or resolved symptoms. The origin of this receptor is a woman aged 30 to 39 who had recovered from COVID-19. The chain carries TRBV27 and TRBJ2-5, with D unresolved. The sequenced material came from PBMCs or T cells enriched from blood (not recorded which). The CDR3 is CASSSPGPAETQYF. CDR3 nucleotides: TGTGCCAGCAGCTCCCCGGGTCCTGCGGAGACCCAGTACTTC.